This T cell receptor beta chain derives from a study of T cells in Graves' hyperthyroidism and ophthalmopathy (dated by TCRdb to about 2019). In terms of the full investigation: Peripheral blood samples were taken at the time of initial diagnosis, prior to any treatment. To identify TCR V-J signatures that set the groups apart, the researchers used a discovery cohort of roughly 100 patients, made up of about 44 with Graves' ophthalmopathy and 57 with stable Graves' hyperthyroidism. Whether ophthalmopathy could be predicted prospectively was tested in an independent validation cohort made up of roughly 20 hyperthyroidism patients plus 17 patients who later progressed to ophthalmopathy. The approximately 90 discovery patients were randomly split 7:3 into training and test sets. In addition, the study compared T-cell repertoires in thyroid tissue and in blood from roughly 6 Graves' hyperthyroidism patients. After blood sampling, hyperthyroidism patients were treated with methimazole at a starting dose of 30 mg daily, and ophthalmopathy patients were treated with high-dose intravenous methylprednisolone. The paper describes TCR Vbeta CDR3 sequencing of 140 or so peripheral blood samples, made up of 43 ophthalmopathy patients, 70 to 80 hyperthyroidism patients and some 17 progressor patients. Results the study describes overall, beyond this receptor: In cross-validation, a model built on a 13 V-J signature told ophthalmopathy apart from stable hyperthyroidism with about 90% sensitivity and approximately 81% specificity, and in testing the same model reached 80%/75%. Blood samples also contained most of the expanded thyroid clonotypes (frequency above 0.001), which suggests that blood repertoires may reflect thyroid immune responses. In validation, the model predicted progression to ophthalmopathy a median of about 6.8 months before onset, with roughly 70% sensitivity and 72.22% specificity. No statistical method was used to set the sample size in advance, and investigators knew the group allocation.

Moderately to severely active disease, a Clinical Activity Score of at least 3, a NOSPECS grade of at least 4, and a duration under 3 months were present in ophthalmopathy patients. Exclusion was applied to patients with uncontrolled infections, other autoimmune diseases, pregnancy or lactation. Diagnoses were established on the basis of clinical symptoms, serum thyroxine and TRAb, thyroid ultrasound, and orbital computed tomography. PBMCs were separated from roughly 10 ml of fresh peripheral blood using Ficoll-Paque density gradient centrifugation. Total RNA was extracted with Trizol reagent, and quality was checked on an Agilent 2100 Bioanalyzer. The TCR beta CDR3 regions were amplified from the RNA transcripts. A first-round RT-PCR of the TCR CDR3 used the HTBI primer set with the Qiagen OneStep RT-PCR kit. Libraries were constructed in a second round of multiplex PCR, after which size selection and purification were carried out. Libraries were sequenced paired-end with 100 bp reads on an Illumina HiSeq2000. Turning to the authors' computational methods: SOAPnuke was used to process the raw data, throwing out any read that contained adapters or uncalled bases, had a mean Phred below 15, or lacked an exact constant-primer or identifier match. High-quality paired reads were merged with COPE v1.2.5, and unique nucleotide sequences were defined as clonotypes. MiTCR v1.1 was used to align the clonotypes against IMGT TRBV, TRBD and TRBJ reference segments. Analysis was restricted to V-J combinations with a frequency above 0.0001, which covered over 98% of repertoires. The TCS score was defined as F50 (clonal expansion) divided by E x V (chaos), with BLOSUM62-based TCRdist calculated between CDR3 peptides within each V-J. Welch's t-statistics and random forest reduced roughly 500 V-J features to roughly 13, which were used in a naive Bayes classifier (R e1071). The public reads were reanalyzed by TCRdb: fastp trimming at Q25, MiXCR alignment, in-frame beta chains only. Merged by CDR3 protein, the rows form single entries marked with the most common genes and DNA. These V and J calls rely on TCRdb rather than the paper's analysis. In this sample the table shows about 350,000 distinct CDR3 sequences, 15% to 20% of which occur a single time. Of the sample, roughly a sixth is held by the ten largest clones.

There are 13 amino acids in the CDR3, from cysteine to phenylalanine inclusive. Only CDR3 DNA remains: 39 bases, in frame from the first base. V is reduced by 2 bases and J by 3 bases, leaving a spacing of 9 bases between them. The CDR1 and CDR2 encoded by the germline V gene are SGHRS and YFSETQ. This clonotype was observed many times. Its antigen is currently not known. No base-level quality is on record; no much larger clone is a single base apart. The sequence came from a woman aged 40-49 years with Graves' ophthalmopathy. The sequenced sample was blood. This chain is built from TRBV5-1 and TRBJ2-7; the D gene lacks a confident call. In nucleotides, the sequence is TGCGCCAGCAGCTTTAATCACGGCTACGAGCAGTACTTC. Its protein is CASSFNHGYEQYF.